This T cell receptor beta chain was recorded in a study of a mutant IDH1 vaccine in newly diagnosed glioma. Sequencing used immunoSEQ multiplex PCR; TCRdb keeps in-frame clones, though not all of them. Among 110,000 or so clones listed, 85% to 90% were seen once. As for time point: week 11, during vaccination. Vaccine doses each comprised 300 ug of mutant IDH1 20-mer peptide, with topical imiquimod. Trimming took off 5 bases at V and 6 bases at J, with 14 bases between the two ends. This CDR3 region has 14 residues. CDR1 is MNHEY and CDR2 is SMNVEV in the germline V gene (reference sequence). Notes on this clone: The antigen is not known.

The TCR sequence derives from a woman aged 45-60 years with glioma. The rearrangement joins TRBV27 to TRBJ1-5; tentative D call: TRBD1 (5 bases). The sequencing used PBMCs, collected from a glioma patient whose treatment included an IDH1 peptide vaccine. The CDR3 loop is CASSGDGAGQPQHF. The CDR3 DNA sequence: TGTGCCAGCAGTGGGGATGGGGCCGGTCAGCCCCAGCATTTT.